Reported below is one T cell receptor (beta chain). Time point in this sample: 2015-2016 season, 7 days after influenza vaccination. There are 18 residues in the CDR3. J gave up 1 base and V 1 base, and 6 bases lay outside the gene matches. Produced via immunoSEQ multiplex PCR; TCRdb's table is partial and in-frame only. The table lists around 8,700 clones, roughly four fifths of them singletons, with roughly 4.3% in the top ten. The record originates from a study of follicular helper T cells after annual influenza vaccination. The sequencing used CXCR5+ CD38- circulating T follicular helper cells from blood, collected 7 days after influenza vaccination. Regarding subset: circulating Tfh, non-naive CD4+CXCR5+PD-1+ (ICOS+CD38+ or ICOS-CD38-). The gene calls are TRBV5-3 and TRBJ2-3; 13 nucleotides line up with TRBD2. TRBV5-3 is treated as an ORF (open reading frame) with a function not yet certain. This clonotype originated in an adult who received the influenza vaccine. CDR3 sequence (DNA): TGTGCCAGAAGCTTGACTAGCGGGGGGGTAAGGCGCACAGATACGCAGTATTTT. It codes for CARSLTSGGVRRTDTQYF.